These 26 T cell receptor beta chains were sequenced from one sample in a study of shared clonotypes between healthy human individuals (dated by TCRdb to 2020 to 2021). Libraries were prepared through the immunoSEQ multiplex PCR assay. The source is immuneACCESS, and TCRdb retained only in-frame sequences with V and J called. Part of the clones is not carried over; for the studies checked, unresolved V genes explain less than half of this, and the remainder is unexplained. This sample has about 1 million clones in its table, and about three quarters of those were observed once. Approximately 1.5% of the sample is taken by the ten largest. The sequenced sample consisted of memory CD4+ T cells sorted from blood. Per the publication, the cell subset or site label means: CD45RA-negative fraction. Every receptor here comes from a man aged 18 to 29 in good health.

The CDR3 here is CASSAGTSGVTDTQYF. Written as DNA, the CDR3 is TGTGCCAGCAGCGCCGGGACTAGCGGGGTCACAGATACGCAGTATTTT. This rearrangement joins TRBV9 to TRBJ2-3, with 13 bases matching TRBD2. Germline-derived CDR1 and CDR2 are SGDLS and YYNGEE. The CDR3 totals 16 residues. Trimming removed 3 bases from V and 2 bases from J; junction bases left unmatched: 3.

This CDR3 is CASSAYRGFEAYEQYF. DNA for the CDR3: TGTGCCAGCAGCGCCTACCGGGGCTTCGAGGCCTACGAGCAGTACTTC. The chain recombines TRBV5-6 with TRBJ2-7; TRBD1 or TRBD2 may be the D gene (5 bases each). This CDR3 has 16 residues. Germline CDR1 SGHDT, CDR2 YYEEEE. V lost 4 bases and J lost 2, with 19 bases in between.

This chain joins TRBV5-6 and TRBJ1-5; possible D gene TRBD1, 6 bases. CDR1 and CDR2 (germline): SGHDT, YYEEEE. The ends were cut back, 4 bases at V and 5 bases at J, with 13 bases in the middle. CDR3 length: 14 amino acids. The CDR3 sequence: CASSRVGGDQPQHF. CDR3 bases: TGTGCCAGCAGCCGGGTGGGGGGCGATCAGCCCCAGCATTTT.

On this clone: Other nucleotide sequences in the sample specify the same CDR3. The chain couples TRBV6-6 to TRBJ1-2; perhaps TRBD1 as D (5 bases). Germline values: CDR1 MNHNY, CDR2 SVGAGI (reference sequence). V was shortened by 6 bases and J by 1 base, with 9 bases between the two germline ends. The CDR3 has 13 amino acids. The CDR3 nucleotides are TGTGCCAGCAGCCTAGACAGTAACTATGGCTACACCTTC. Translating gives CASSLDSNYGYTF.

CDR3 in amino acids: CASSQTGMGRGYNEQFF. The CDR3 DNA follows: TGCGCCAGCAGCCAAACAGGTATGGGCCGGGGCTACAATGAGCAGTTCTTC. The chain joins TRBV4-1 to TRBJ2-1; D tentatively fits TRBD1 or TRBD2 (5 bases each). Germline V CDR1 and CDR2: MGHRA, YSYEKL. V shed 2 bases and J shed 3 bases, with 17 bases lying between them. The CDR3 length is 17 residues.

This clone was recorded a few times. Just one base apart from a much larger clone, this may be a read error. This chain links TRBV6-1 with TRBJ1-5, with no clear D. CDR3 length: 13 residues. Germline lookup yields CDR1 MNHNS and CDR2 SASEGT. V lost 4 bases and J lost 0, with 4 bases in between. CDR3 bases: TGTGCCAGCAGTGTAGATAGCAATCAGCCCCAGCATTTT. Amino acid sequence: CASSVDSNQPQHF.

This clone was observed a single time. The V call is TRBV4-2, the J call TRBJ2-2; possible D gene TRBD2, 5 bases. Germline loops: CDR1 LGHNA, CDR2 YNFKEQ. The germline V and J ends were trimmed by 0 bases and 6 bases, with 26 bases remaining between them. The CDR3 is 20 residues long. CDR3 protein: CASSQDSSLRTSQHAGELFF. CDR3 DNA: TGTGCCAGCAGCCAAGATTCCTCTTTAAGGACTTCACAGCACGCCGGGGAGCTGTTTTTT.

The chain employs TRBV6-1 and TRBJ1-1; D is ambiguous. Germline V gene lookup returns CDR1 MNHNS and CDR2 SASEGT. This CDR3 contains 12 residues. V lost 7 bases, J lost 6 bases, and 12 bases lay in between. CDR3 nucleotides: TGTGCCAGCATCCTGACCTGGTCTGAAGCTTTCTTT. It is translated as CASILTWSEAFF.

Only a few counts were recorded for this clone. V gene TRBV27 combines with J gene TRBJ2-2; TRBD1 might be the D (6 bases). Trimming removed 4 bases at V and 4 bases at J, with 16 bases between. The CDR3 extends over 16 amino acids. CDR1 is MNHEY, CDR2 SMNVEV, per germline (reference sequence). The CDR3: CASSSSPDSGTGELFF. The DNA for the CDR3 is TGTGCCAGCAGTTCAAGCCCGGACAGCGGCACCGGGGAGCTGTTTTTT.

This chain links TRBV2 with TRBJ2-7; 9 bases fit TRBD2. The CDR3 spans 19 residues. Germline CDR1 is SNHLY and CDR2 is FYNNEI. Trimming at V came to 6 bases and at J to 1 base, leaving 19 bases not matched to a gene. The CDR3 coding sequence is TGTGCCAGCAGAATACCCACCGGGACTAGCAGCCGCCCTTCCTACGAGCAGTACTTC. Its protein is CASRIPTGTSSRPSYEQYF.

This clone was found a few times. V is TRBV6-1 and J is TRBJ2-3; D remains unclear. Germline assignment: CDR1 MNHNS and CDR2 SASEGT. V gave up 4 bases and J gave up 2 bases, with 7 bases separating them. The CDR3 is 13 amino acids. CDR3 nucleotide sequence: TGTGCCAGCAGTGTACAACACACAGATACGCAGTATTTT. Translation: CASSVQHTDTQYF.

Written as DNA, the CDR3 is TGTGCCAGCAGTTACTCTAGCGGGAGCTCCGGGGAGCTGTTTTTT. Encoded protein: CASSYSSGSSGELFF. The chain employs TRBV6-5 and TRBJ2-2; TRBD2 matches 9 bases. This CDR3 has 15 residues. Germline V CDR1 and CDR2: MNHEY, SVGAGI. V gave up 0 bases and J gave up 6 bases; unmatched junction bases: 2.

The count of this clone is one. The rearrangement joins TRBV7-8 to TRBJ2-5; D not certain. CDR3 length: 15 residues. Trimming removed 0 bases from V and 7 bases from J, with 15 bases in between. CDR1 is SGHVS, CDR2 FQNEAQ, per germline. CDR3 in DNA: TGTGCCAGCAGCTTAGCCCAGGCGGTGCTGGGGACCCAGTACTTC. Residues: CASSLAQAVLGTQYF.

CDR3 in amino acids: CASSSGPGNQETQYF. CDR3 DNA: TGTGCCAGCAGCTCCGGCCCGGGAAACCAAGAGACCCAGTACTTC. J is TRBJ2-5 and V is TRBV7-9; D possibly corresponds to TRBD2 (5 bases). The CDR3 covers 15 residues. Trimming stripped 4 bases from V and 0 bases from J, with 12 bases between. In germline, CDR1 is SEHNR, CDR2 FQNEAQ (reference sequence).

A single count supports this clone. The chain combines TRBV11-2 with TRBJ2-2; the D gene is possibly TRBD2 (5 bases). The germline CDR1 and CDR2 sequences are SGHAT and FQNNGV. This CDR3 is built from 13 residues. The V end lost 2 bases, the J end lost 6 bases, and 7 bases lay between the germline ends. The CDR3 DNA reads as TGTGCCAGCAGCTTACGGGGATCCGGGGAGCTGTTTTTT. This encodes CASSLRGSGELFF.

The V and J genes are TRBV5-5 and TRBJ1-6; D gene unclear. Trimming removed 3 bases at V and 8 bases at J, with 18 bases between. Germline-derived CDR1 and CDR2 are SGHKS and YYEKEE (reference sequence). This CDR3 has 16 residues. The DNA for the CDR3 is TGTGCCAGCAGCTGGGAAGGACGGGGTATCTATTCACCCCTCCACTTT. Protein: CASSWEGRGIYSPLHF. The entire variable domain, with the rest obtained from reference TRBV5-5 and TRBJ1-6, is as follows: DAGVTQSPTHLIKTRGQQVTLRCSPISGHKSVSWYQQVLGQGPQFIFQYYEKEERGRGNFPDRFSARQFPNYSSELNVNALLLGDSALYLCASSWEGRGIYSPLHFGNGTRLTVT.

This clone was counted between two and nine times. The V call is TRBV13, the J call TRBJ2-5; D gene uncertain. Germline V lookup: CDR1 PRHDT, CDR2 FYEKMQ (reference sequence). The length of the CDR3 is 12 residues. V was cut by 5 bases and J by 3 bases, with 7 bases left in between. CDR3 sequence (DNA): TGTGCCAGCAGCCGTCCGAAAGAGACCCAGTACTTC. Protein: CASSRPKETQYF.

Here the CDR3 reads CASSGRTGRRELFF. The DNA of the CDR3 is TGTGCCAGCAGCGGCCGGACAGGGAGGAGGGAGCTGTTTTTT. The V and J genes are TRBV28 and TRBJ2-2; TRBD1 matches 8 bases. The CDR3 consists of 14 residues. Looked up from germline, CDR1 is MDHEN and CDR2 is SYDVKM. V trimming: 6 bases; J trimming: 9 bases; junction bases outside the gene matches: 9.

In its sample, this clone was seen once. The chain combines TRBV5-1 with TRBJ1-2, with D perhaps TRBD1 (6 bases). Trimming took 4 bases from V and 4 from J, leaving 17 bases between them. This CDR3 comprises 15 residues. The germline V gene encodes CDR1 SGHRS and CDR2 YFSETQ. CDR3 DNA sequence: TGCGCCAGCAGCCCCCAAGGGGGGGGCACCTATGGCTACACCTTC. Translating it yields CASSPQGGGTYGYTF.

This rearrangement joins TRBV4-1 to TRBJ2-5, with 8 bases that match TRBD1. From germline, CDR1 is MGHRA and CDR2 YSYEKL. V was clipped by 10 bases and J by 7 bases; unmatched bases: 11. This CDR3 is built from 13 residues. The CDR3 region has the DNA TGCGCCACCAGGGGGCAGGGCGTTAGGACCCAGTACTTC. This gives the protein CATRGQGVRTQYF.

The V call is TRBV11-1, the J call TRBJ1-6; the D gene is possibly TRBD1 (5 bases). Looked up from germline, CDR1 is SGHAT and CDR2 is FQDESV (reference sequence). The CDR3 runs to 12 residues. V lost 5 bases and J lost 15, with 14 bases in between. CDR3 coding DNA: TGTGCCAGCAGCCCCGGGACTGCCGGCCTCCACTTT. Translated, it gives CASSPGTAGLHF.

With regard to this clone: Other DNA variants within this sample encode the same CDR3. CDR3 in amino acids: CASSLGAGTEAFF. CDR3 nucleotides: TGTGCCAGCAGTTTAGGGGCAGGGACTGAAGCTTTCTTT. The V gene is TRBV28, the J gene TRBJ1-1; maybe TRBD1 (5 bases). Trimming cost V 2 bases and J 5 bases, with 9 bases left between them. The CDR3 extends over 13 amino acids. Looked up from germline, CDR1 is MDHEN and CDR2 is SYDVKM.

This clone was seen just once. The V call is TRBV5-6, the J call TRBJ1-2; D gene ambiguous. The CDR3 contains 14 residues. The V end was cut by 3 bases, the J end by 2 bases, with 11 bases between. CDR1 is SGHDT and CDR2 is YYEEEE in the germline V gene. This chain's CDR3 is CASSSEGGNYGYTF. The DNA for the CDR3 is TGTGCCAGCAGCTCAGAAGGCGGAAACTATGGCTACACCTTC.

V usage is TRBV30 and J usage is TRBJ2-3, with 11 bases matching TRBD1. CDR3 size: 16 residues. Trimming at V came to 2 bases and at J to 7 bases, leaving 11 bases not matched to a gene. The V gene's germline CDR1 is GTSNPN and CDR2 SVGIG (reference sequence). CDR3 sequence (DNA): TGTGCCTGGAGTCCATGGGACAGGGGGGGTCCCTATACGCAGTATTTT. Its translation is CAWSPWDRGGPYTQYF.

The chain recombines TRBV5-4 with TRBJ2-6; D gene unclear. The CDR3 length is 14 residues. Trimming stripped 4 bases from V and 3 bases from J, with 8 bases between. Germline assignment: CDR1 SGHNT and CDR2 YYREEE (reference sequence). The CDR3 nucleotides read TGTGCCAGCAGCCCCAAGGGTGGGGCCAACGTCCTGACTTTC. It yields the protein CASSPKGGANVLTF.

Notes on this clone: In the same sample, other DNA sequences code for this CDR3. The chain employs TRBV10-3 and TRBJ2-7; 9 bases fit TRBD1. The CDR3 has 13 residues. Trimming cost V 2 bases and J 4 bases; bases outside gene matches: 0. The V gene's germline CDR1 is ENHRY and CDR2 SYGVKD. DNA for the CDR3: TGTGCCATCAGTGAGGGACAGGGGTACGAGCAGTACTTC. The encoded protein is CAISEGQGYEQYF.